This T cell receptor beta chain was retrieved from a study of lymphopenia after photon versus proton radiotherapy. Broader study findings: Post-nadir diversity loss with photons came from oligoclonal expansion, particularly CD8+ Temra cells. Only patients who died were analyzed for survival; proton advantage is unproven.

The junction had 7 bases not matched to a gene; V was cut back by 0 bases and J by 5 bases. Germline values: CDR1 SGHVS, CDR2 FQNEAQ. The CDR3 totals 17 residues. Concerning this clone: Its specificity is not known.

Here immunoSEQ multiplex PCR was the method, and the copy in TCRdb shows in-frame clones only, minus some. The sample gives 55,000 to 70,000 clones, 87% of which show up once; roughly a tenth is in the top ten. The sequences come from peripheral blood, collected from a patient treated with proton-based radiotherapy. The sequence came from a man of 80 years or more with esophageal cancer. The chain joins TRBV7-8 to TRBJ2-5, with 12 positions matching TRBD2. This CDR3 is CASSLARLAGVIETQYF. CDR3 coding DNA: TGTGCCAGCAGCTTAGCGCGACTAGCGGGGGTTATTGAGACCCAGTACTTC. The variable domain in full, with the rest retrieved from reference TRBV7-8 and TRBJ2-5, is GAGVSQSPRYKVAKRGQDVALRCDPISGHVSLFWYQQALGQGPEFLTYFQNEAQLDKSGLPSDRFFAERPEGSVSTLKIQRTQQEDSAVYLCASSLARLAGVIETQYFGPGTRLLVL.